This TCR beta chain was obtained from a study of long-term antiretroviral therapy in people with HIV. V lost 6 bases to trimming and J lost 4 bases, with 13 bases between them. Germline V gene sequence: CDR1 SGHRS, CDR2 YFSETQ. The CDR3 has 13 amino acids. Of note for this clone: Antigen unknown.

Study outcomes and limitations: All time points showed a repertoire dominated by clones expanded before ART.

Samples were assayed with immunoSEQ v3.0 at survey level. Produced via immunoSEQ multiplex PCR; TCRdb's table is partial and in-frame only. The sample consists of tens of thousands of clones, approximately 85% of them appearing once. The sample was unsorted PBMCs, taken 0.8 years before starting antiretroviral therapy. The rearrangement joins TRBV5-1 to TRBJ1-1, with a possible D match to TRBD1 (5 bases). This sequence was found in a man between 18 and 29 years old with HIV. Written as DNA, the CDR3 is TGCGCCAGCAACCCTGCGGGGGGCACTGAAGCTTTCTTT. This translates into CASNPAGGTEAFF.